The sequence of this TCR beta chain was determined in a study of identical twins. General observations from the study: Twin-shared out-of-frame alpha sequences were enriched for low generation probability.

This clonotype showed up many times. The target antigen is unknown. J was trimmed by 0 bases and V by 8 bases; bases with no gene match: 4. The CDR3 runs to 13 residues. Germline V gives CDR1 SQVTM, CDR2 ANQGSEA. TCRdb re-called the 5' RACE reads with MiXCR, one entry per CDR3 protein. The profile shows some 96,000 distinct CDR3 sequences, less than 6.5% of them singletons. Sequences were obtained from memory T cells sorted from blood. The V call is TRBV29-1, the J call TRBJ2-3, with 8 bases lining up with TRBD2. This TCR was sampled from a woman between 45 and 60 years old in good health. The CDR3 here is CSPRLASTDTQYF. The CDR3 nucleotides are TGCAGCCCGAGACTAGCGAGCACAGATACGCAGTATTTT.